The 7 T cell receptor beta chains below were found in one sample sequenced in a study of early T cells in non-severe SARS-CoV-2 infection. TCRdb re-analysed the 5' RACE reads in MiXCR, keeping a single row per CDR3 protein. The table shows 86,000 or so distinct CDR3 sequences, with around an eighth occurring only once. The sample taken for sequencing was whole blood. The receptors come from an adult who was a healthcare worker with PCR-confirmed SARS-CoV-2 infection or an uninfected control (not recorded which).

This clonotype was detected only a few times. V and J are TRBV20-1 and TRBJ1-6, with D possibly being TRBD1 (6 bases). Trimming cost V 0 bases and J 6 bases, with 12 bases left between them. CDR1 is DFQATT, CDR2 SNEGSKA, per germline (reference sequence). The CDR3 loop spans 15 amino acids. The CDR3 DNA reads TGCAGTGCTAGAGATCCACAGGGATTTAATTCACCCCTCCACTTT. Amino acid sequence: CSARDPQGFNSPLHF.

This clonotype has more than one count but fewer than ten. The rearrangement joins TRBV29-1 to TRBJ2-1, with D uncertain. The CDR3 covers 14 residues. Germline CDR1 reads SQVTM; CDR2 reads ANQGSEA. V lost 7 bases to trimming and J lost 9 bases, with 22 bases between them. CDR3 DNA: TGCAGCGGTTTCCAGGACCTCCCCATTGGTGAGCAGTTCTTC. Encoded protein: CSGFQDLPIGEQFF.

This clonotype was recorded many times. The gene calls are TRBV6-4 and TRBJ1-5; 12 bases line up with TRBD1. Germline trimming cut 6 bases from V and 7 bases from J; bases unmatched to any gene: 7. The CDR3 totals 15 residues. The V gene's germline CDR1 is MRHNA and CDR2 SNTAGT. The CDR3 DNA is TGTGCCAGCAGACCGGGACAGGGGGCACGACAGCCCCAGCATTTT. It translates to CASRPGQGARQPQHF.

The sample holds a few counts of this clonotype. V gene TRBV7-6 combines with J gene TRBJ2-3; no reliable D call. CDR3 length equals 12 residues. Per the germline V gene, CDR1 is SGHVS and CDR2 is FNYEAQ. V dropped 6 bases and J dropped 2 bases, with 6 bases sitting between them. The CDR3 DNA reads as TGTGCCAGCAGTACTCTCACAGATACGCAGTATTTT. Protein: CASSTLTDTQYF.

The chain combines TRBV29-1 with TRBJ2-3, with TRBD2 as a possible D gene (6 bases). V was pared by 8 bases and J by 3 bases, with 12 bases between. Germline V gene data show CDR1 as SQVTM and CDR2 as ANQGSEA. CDR3 length: 12 amino acids. This chain's CDR3 is CSIRGLTDTQYF. The CDR3 DNA follows: TGCAGCATCCGGGGGTTGACAGATACGCAGTATTTT.

In its sample, this clonotype was seen many times. The gene calls are TRBV19 and TRBJ1-5; possible D gene TRBD1, 6 bases. Germline-derived CDR1 and CDR2 are LNHDA and SQIVND (reference sequence). The V gene lost 6 bases and the J gene lost 1 base, with 10 bases spanning the gap. The CDR3 is 14 residues long. Here the CDR3 DNA reads TGTGCCAGTAGGGAAGGACAGAGCAATCAGCCCCAGCATTTT. Translation gives CASREGQSNQPQHF.

The gene calls are TRBV4-2 and TRBJ1-2; D unclear. Germline CDR1 and CDR2: LGHNA and YNFKEQ. Between the trimmed V and J ends, which lost 1 base and 4 bases, there was a span of 10 bases. CDR3 length: 14 residues. The CDR3 DNA sequence: TGTGCCAGCAGCCAAGGAAGGGTAGCCTATGGCTACACCTTC. Its protein product is CASSQGRVAYGYTF.